The 18 T cell receptor beta chains below come from one sample, sequenced in a study of control samples from healthy donors and cancer patients. Some clones are missing from TCRdb's copy, which holds only in-frame ones; the method was immunoSEQ multiplex PCR. The sample shows over 150,000 clones, around 87% of them seen only once. Sequenced material: blood. Receptor source: a woman between 50 and 59 years old in good health.

The V and J genes are TRBV9 and TRBJ2-1, with 9 bases lining up with TRBD2. The CDR3 consists of 14 residues. Per the germline V gene, CDR1 is SGDLS and CDR2 is YYNGEE. With 4 bases clipped from V and 5 bases from J, the junction kept 4 bases outside the gene matches. CDR3: CASSTASGDNEQFF. The CDR3 bases are TGTGCCAGCAGCACGGCTAGCGGGGACAATGAGCAGTTCTTC.

The rearrangement joins TRBV7-3 to TRBJ1-1; 8 positions agree with TRBD1. The CDR3 spans 19 residues. V dropped 1 base and J dropped 3; count of bases not matched to a gene: 16. Germline V gene sequence: CDR1 SGHTA, CDR2 FQGTGA. CDR3 nucleotide sequence: TGTGCCAGCAGCTTAAAGTCAACAGGGGGATCGGGGAAAGACACTGAAGCTTTCTTT. Protein product: CASSLKSTGGSGKDTEAFF.

The rearrangement joins TRBV7-9 to TRBJ1-1; D possibly corresponds to TRBD1 (5 bases). The germline V gene encodes CDR1 SEHNR and CDR2 FQNEAQ (reference sequence). This CDR3 spans 15 amino acids. V lost 3 bases, J lost 4 bases, and 15 bases lay in between. CDR3 in DNA: TGTGCCAGCAGCTTTAGTGGGGGTGAAAGCACTGAAGCTTTCTTT. Translated: CASSFSGGESTEAFF. The full variable domain, completed using reference TRBV7-9 and TRBJ1-1, is DTGVSQNPRHKITKRGQNVTFRCDPISEHNRLYWYRQTLGQGPEFLTYFQNEAQLEKSRLLSDRFSAERPKGSFSTLEIQRTEQGDSAMYLCASSFSGGESTEAFFGQGTRLTVV.

V gene TRBV7-9 combines with J gene TRBJ2-7; D is possibly TRBD2 (6 bases). The germline gives CDR1 SEHNR, CDR2 FQNEAQ (reference sequence). Trimming removed 5 bases at V and 1 base at J, with 15 bases between. This CDR3 is 15 amino acids long. The CDR3 region is CASSGSRDLSYEQYF. CDR3 nucleotides: TGTGCCAGCAGCGGGAGCAGGGACTTATCCTACGAGCAGTACTTC. Full variable domain (remainder filled in from reference TRBV7-9 and TRBJ2-7): DTGVSQNPRHKITKRGQNVTFRCDPISEHNRLYWYRQTLGQGPEFLTYFQNEAQLEKSRLLSDRFSAERPKGSFSTLEIQRTEQGDSAMYLCASSGSRDLSYEQYFGPGTRLTVT.

This CDR3 reads CASSPGWGARNGYTF. The DNA of the CDR3 is TGTGCCAGCAGCCCCGGTTGGGGGGCAAGGAATGGCTACACCTTC. The V gene is TRBV3-1 (or the pseudogene TRBV3-2), the J gene TRBJ1-2; D possibly corresponds to TRBD1 (6 bases). This CDR3 contains 15 residues. Trimming removed 4 bases from V and 6 bases from J, with 18 bases in between. Germline CDR1 reads LGHDT; CDR2 reads YNNKEL (reference sequence).

CDR3 sequence (DNA): TGTGCCAGTAGTACCAGGGGACCCTCAATCTACGAGCAGTACTTC. It specifies CASSTRGPSIYEQYF. The chain combines TRBV19 with TRBJ2-7, with D possibly matching TRBD1 (6 bases). Germline assignment: CDR1 LNHDA and CDR2 SQIVND (reference sequence). V dropped 4 bases and J dropped 3 bases, with 16 bases sitting between them. This CDR3 region has 15 residues.

V and J are TRBV7-9 and TRBJ1-2; maybe TRBD1 (5 bases). CDR1 is SEHNR, CDR2 FQNEAQ, per germline (reference sequence). V shed 5 bases and J shed 4 bases, with 17 bases lying between them. There are 15 residues in the CDR3. CDR3 sequence (DNA): TGTGCCAGCAGCCCTTGGGACCGACTGCCCTATGGCTACACCTTC. Protein product: CASSPWDRLPYGYTF.

The chain carries TRBV12-3 or TRBV12-4 and TRBJ2-1; no clear D gene. CDR3 size: 11 residues. The V gene lost 8 bases and the J gene lost 8 bases, with 10 bases spanning the gap. CDR3 nucleotide sequence: TGTGCCAGCGTCCGCGCCTATGAGCAGTTCTTC. This codes for CASVRAYEQFF.

This clone was detected once. In nucleotides, the CDR3 is TGTGCCAGCAGTTTACCAGGGGGGTATTCGTTGGGTGAAAAACTGTTTTTT. Protein product: CASSLPGGYSLGEKLFF. This rearrangement joins TRBV28 to TRBJ1-4, with 7 bases matching TRBD1. This CDR3 is 17 amino acids long. The J segment lost 7 bases and the V segment lost 2 bases, leaving 13 bases of the junction unmatched. Germline V CDR1 and CDR2: MDHEN, SYDVKM. Drawing the rest from reference TRBV28 and TRBJ1-4, the complete variable domain is DVKVTQSSRYLVKRTGEKVFLECVQDMDHENMFWYRQDPGLGLRLIYFSYDVKMKEKGDIPEGYSVSREKKERFSLILESASTNQTSMYLCASSLPGGYSLGEKLFFGSGTQLSVL.

This chain uses TRBV6-5 with TRBJ2-5; the D gene is possibly TRBD1 (6 bases). Trimming cost V 5 bases and J 4 bases, with 14 bases left between them. Germline values: CDR1 MNHEY, CDR2 SVGAGI. The CDR3 covers 14 residues. CDR3 loop: CASSPPGVGETQYF. In DNA, the CDR3 is TGTGCCAGCAGTCCTCCAGGGGTGGGAGAGACCCAGTACTTC.

This chain connects TRBV5-1 to TRBJ2-1; 12 nucleotides match TRBD1. This CDR3 contains 16 residues. The germline gives CDR1 SGHRS, CDR2 YFSETQ. Trimming at V came to 0 bases and at J to 8 bases, leaving 6 bases not matched to a gene. CDR3 nucleotides: TGCGCCAGCAGCTTGGGGGACAGGGGGCCTGTCGATGAGCAGTTCTTC. Protein sequence: CASSLGDRGPVDEQFF.

This chain joins TRBV27 and TRBJ1-5; D unclear. Germline V gene sequence: CDR1 MNHEY, CDR2 SMNVEV (reference sequence). V lost 3 bases and J 7 bases, leaving 7 bases between the germline ends. The CDR3 runs to 12 residues. The CDR3 sequence is CASSLMGQPQHF. CDR3 nucleotide sequence: TGTGCCAGCAGTTTGATGGGCCAGCCCCAGCATTTT.

The chain carries TRBV3-1 (or the pseudogene TRBV3-2) and TRBJ2-1; 10 nucleotides agree with TRBD2. CDR1 LGHDT and CDR2 YNNKEL come from the germline V gene (reference sequence). After removal of 3 bases from V and 0 bases from J, the junction contained 5 bases not matched to a gene. The CDR3 loop spans 17 amino acids. This chain's CDR3 is CASSQFSGGSSYNEQFF. CDR3 DNA sequence: TGTGCCAGCAGCCAGTTTAGCGGGGGGAGCTCCTACAATGAGCAGTTCTTC.

CDR3 in DNA: TGTGCCAGCAGTTATGGGGTTTCGGGCGGCGGCTACACCTTC. Translation: CASSYGVSGGGYTF. The chain joins TRBV6-5 to TRBJ1-2; no clear D. Germline V lookup: CDR1 MNHEY, CDR2 SVGAGI. CDR3 length: 14 residues. V was clipped by 3 bases and J by 8 bases, with 16 bases between them.

V is TRBV3-1 (or the pseudogene TRBV3-2) and J is TRBJ1-2; unclear D gene. The germline V gene encodes CDR1 LGHDT and CDR2 YNNKEL (reference sequence). CDR3 length equals 17 residues. The V gene lost 0 bases and the J gene lost 2 bases, with 16 bases spanning the gap. This chain's CDR3 is CASSQDDGPWRNYGYTF. The CDR3 coding sequence is TGTGCCAGCAGCCAAGATGATGGGCCCTGGAGGAACTATGGCTACACCTTC.

The V gene is TRBV28, the J gene TRBJ2-1; D might be TRBD1 (6 bases). CDR3 length equals 13 residues. In germline, CDR1 is MDHEN, CDR2 SYDVKM. Between the trimmed V and J ends, which lost 6 bases and 2 bases, there was a span of 8 bases. The chain's CDR3 is CASSGQPYNEQFF. The CDR3 DNA is TGTGCCAGCAGCGGACAGCCCTACAATGAGCAGTTCTTC.

The chain joins TRBV7-2 to TRBJ2-5; the D gene is possibly TRBD2 (7 bases). The germline gives CDR1 SGHTA, CDR2 FQGNSA. V shed 7 bases and J shed 2 bases, with 14 bases lying between them. The length of the CDR3 is 14 residues. The CDR3 bases are TGTGCCAGCAAGGTGGGGGGGCAGCAAGAGACCCAGTACTTC. Amino acids: CASKVGGQQETQYF.

Only a few counts were recorded for this clone. This chain connects TRBV6-5 to TRBJ2-5; a weak D match, TRBD1 (6 bases). V lost 4 bases, J lost 5 bases, and 17 bases lay in between. The CDR3 spans 15 residues. Germline CDR1 MNHEY, CDR2 SVGAGI. For the CDR3, the DNA is TGTGCCAGCAGTTGGGGGCCGGGGTTCGGGGAGACCCAGTACTTC. Protein product: CASSWGPGFGETQYF.